This T cell receptor (beta chain) was documented in a study of cytomegalovirus exposure and HLA in healthy donors. Study at large: A previous analysis identified about 110 million unique TCR beta sequences derived from roughly 180 million T cells. The Caucasian-associated ancestry cluster contained about 80% of the approximately 400 genotyped donors. Study findings and constraints: Presence/absence analyses took donor sequencing depth as roughly uniform.

In this sample, this clone turned up a few times. What it recognizes is unknown. The CDR3 is 12 amino acids. The germline gives CDR1 MNHEY, CDR2 SVGAGI. V was cut by 4 bases and J by 6 bases, with 7 bases left in between. PCR primers comprised 60 Vbeta and 13 Jbeta primers. Produced via immunoSEQ multiplex PCR; TCRdb's table is partial and in-frame only. The sample lists around 140,000 clones; under 75% were seen once. This receptor was obtained from a woman aged 40 to 50 in good health and CMV-seronegative. The sequencing input was PBMCs. V and J are TRBV6-5 and TRBJ1-5, with D uncertain. In nucleotides, the CDR3 is TGTGCCAGCAGTTCCCGGGGTCAGCCCCAGCATTTT. Translating it yields CASSSRGQPQHF.